A selection of T cell receptor beta chains follows, all from one sample in a study of response to subunit inactivated influenza vaccine. TCRdb re-analysed the RT-PCR reads in MiXCR, keeping a single row per CDR3 protein. The table includes about 240,000 distinct CDR3 sequences, more than 9% detected once. Material: non-naive T cells sorted from PBMCs, obtained approximately 15 days before vaccination. These TCRs come from a man between 45 and 60 years old who received an inactivated influenza vaccine. Each CDR3 is given with its conserved first and last residue. The D gene is left open where the match is weak. Size is stated for part of the rows, as once, few or many counts, or as a class when the clone is expanded.

v_call,d_call,cdr3_length,j_call,clone_size,cdr3_aa,cdr3_nt
TRBV6-1,TRBD2,14,TRBJ2-7,NA,CASMIAGVSYEQYF,TGTGCCAGCATGATAGCGGGGGTCTCCTACGAGCAGTACTTC
TRBV2,TRBD1,14,TRBJ2-1,NA,CASSGQGAINEQFF,TGTGCCAGCAGCGGACAGGGGGCGATCAATGAGCAGTTCTTC
TRBV6-5,NA,12,TRBJ1-1,few,CASSDRNTEAFF,TGTGCCAGCAGCGACAGAAACACTGAAGCTTTCTTT
TRBV18,NA,14,TRBJ2-1,few,CASSPGRPNNEQFF,TGTGCCAGCTCACCAGGCAGGCCCAACAATGAGCAGTTCTTC
TRBV20-1,TRBD2,16,TRBJ2-7,many,CSASATWASGGYEQYF,TGCAGTGCTAGTGCCACCTGGGCTAGCGGGGGCTACGAGCAGTACTTC
TRBV27,TRBD2,15,TRBJ2-4,NA,CASSPLRLASNIQYF,TGTGCCAGCAGTCCCCTTCGACTAGCGAGCAACATTCAGTACTTC
TRBV27,NA,16,TRBJ2-1,NA,CASSMSGTNSYNEQFF,TGTGCCAGCAGTATGTCCGGGACCAACTCCTACAATGAGCAGTTCTTC
TRBV5-1,NA,15,TRBJ2-1,NA,CASSFWGSRSDEQFF,TGCGCCAGCAGCTTTTGGGGGTCCCGCAGCGATGAGCAGTTCTTC
TRBV20-1,TRBD2,14,TRBJ2-3,NA,CSAGEAGVTDTQYF,TGCAGTGCTGGAGAAGCGGGAGTTACAGATACGCAGTATTTT
TRBV7-8,TRBD1,13,TRBJ2-4,few,CASSLDRGHIQYF,TGTGCCAGCAGTCTTGACAGGGGTCACATTCAGTACTTC
TRBV12-3/TRBV12-4,NA,14,TRBJ2-2,NA,CASSFGTDTGELFF,TGTGCCAGCAGTTTTGGTACGGACACCGGGGAGCTGTTTTTT
TRBV3-1,NA,16,TRBJ2-1,NA,CASSPIFGSSYNEQFF,TGTGCCAGCAGCCCGATTTTCGGGAGCTCCTACAATGAGCAGTTCTTC
TRBV7-2,TRBD2,17,TRBJ2-3,NA,CASSYQAGGRRTDTQYF,TGTGCCAGCAGCTATCAAGCGGGGGGCCGGCGCACAGATACGCAGTATTTT
TRBV12-3/TRBV12-4,NA,15,TRBJ1-5,NA,CASSRDGHSNQPQHF,TGTGCCAGCAGCCGGGACGGCCATAGCAATCAGCCCCAGCATTTT
TRBV7-9,NA,14,TRBJ2-5,NA,CASSPGLLQETQYF,TGTGCCAGCAGCCCCGGACTGCTCCAAGAGACCCAGTACTTC
TRBV4-1,NA,17,TRBJ2-3,NA,CASSQAGGRLSGDTQYF,TGCGCCAGCAGCCAAGCAGGGGGGCGCCTGAGTGGAGATACGCAGTATTTT